Presented here are 8 T cell receptor beta chains from one specimen sequenced in a study of blood T cell repertoires in COVID-19. Repertoires were generated with immunoSEQ multiplex PCR, while TCRdb's copy carries only in-frame clones and drops some. The sample records roughly 240,000 clones, approximately 86% being singletons. The sample comprised peripheral blood. Source of these receptors: a young man with active or convalescent COVID-19.

This chain joins TRBV5-5 and TRBJ1-1; no reliable D call. Between the trimmed V and J ends, which lost 2 bases and 7 bases, there was a span of 6 bases. CDR3 length: 11 residues. Germline V gene sequence: CDR1 SGHKS, CDR2 YYEKEE (reference sequence). The CDR3 here is CASSLPGEAFF. As DNA, the CDR3 is TGTGCCAGCAGCTTACCGGGTGAAGCTTTCTTT.

This rearrangement joins TRBV2 to TRBJ2-7; D possibly corresponds to TRBD1 (6 bases). V was pared by 2 bases and J by 0 bases, with 14 bases between. The CDR3 runs 16 residues. The germline V gene encodes CDR1 SNHLY and CDR2 FYNNEI. CDR3: CASSEFPQGSSYEQYF. The CDR3 DNA reads TGTGCCAGCAGTGAATTTCCACAGGGCAGCTCCTACGAGCAGTACTTC.

This chain joins TRBV5-1 and TRBJ2-2; 10 nucleotides agree with TRBD1. V gave up 5 bases and J gave up 3 bases; unmatched junction bases: 4. Germline V gene data show CDR1 as SGHRS and CDR2 as YFSETQ. The CDR3 has 15 residues. CDR3 DNA sequence: TGCGCCAGCAGATCCGGGACAGGGGACACCGGGGAGCTGTTTTTT. Its translation is CASRSGTGDTGELFF.

This chain connects TRBV3-1 (or the pseudogene TRBV3-2) to TRBJ2-7, with D unresolved. The CDR3 is made up of 13 amino acids. The ends were cut back, 0 bases at V and 6 bases at J, with 9 bases in the middle. CDR1 is LGHDT, CDR2 YNNKEL, per germline (reference sequence). The CDR3 loop is CASSQDTRSEQYF. In DNA form, the CDR3 reads TGTGCCAGCAGCCAAGATACACGGAGCGAGCAGTACTTC.

The V and J genes are TRBV29-1 and TRBJ2-3; the D gene is possibly TRBD1 (6 bases). The CDR3 runs 12 residues. Germline CDR1 reads SQVTM; CDR2 reads ANQGSEA. V lost 6 bases and J 3 bases, leaving 10 bases between the germline ends. This CDR3 is CSVPGQTDTQYF. In nucleotides, the CDR3 is TGCAGCGTGCCTGGACAGACAGATACGCAGTATTTT.

The rearrangement joins TRBV15 to TRBJ1-5; 8 nucleotides line up with TRBD1. Germline values: CDR1 LNHNV, CDR2 YYDKDF (reference sequence). V was clipped by 0 bases and J by 3 bases; unmatched bases: 4. This CDR3 has 16 amino acids. CDR3: CATSREDRGLNQPQHF. The CDR3 DNA reads TGTGCCACCAGCAGAGAAGACAGGGGCCTCAATCAGCCCCAGCATTTT.

The chain links TRBV6-6 to TRBJ2-1; weak D call: TRBD2 (5 bases). The CDR3 runs 14 residues. V lost 4 bases and J 0 bases, leaving 7 bases between the germline ends. Per germline, CDR1 MNHNY and CDR2 SVGAGI (reference sequence). CDR3 residues: CASSWESSYNEQFF. In DNA form, the CDR3 reads TGTGCCAGCAGTTGGGAGAGCTCCTACAATGAGCAGTTCTTC.

This clone was detected only once. This chain connects TRBV11-3 to TRBJ1-2; D gene unclear. Trimming stripped 3 bases from V and 8 bases from J, with 10 bases between. The CDR3 has 12 amino acids. The germline V gene has CDR1 SGHNT and CDR2 YENEEA. This CDR3 reads CASSLRVGGYTF. The CDR3 DNA follows: TGTGCCAGCAGCTTGAGGGTGGGAGGCTACACCTTC.